Following are 17 T cell receptor beta chains from one sample sequenced in a study of T cells in Graves' hyperthyroidism and ophthalmopathy (dated by TCRdb to the late 2010s). Library preparation employed multiplex PCR. The run used an Illumina HiSeq 2000. Amplification of TCR beta CDR3 regions was carried out from RNA transcripts. The first round of RT-PCR for the TCR CDR3 was performed with the HTBI primer set and the Qiagen OneStep RT-PCR kit. TCRdb redid the processing of the public reads, applying fastp at Q25 and MiXCR, and retained in-frame beta chains. Under each unique CDR3 protein, matching rows form one entry showing the most common genes and DNA. In all, the sample holds roughly 570,000 distinct CDR3 sequences, and 46% of those were seen once. The ten biggest clones cover roughly 7.7% of the sample. The sequencing sample was made of peripheral blood or thyroid tissue (not recorded which). These receptors originate from a young woman with Graves' hyperthyroidism.

The chain links TRBV2 to TRBJ2-7; the D gene is possibly TRBD2 (5 bases). V was pared by 2 bases and J by 7 bases, with 15 bases between. The CDR3 consists of 14 residues. The germline gives CDR1 SNHLY, CDR2 FYNNEI. The CDR3 DNA sequence: TGTGCCAGCAGTGAAAAGCGGACCTACAATGAGCAGTACTTC. This encodes CASSEKRTYNEQYF.

This clonotype was counted only a few times. This chain joins TRBV19 and TRBJ2-2; TRBD1 matches at 8 bases. CDR3 length: 15 amino acids. CDR1 and CDR2 from the germline V gene are LNHDA and SQIVND (reference sequence). V lost 10 bases, J lost 3 bases, and 10 bases stayed unmatched. CDR3 sequence: CATWVKDRDTGELFF. The CDR3 nucleotides are TGTGCCACTTGGGTCAAGGACAGGGACACCGGGGAGCTGTTTTTT.

The table lists this clonotype with many counts. V gene TRBV20-1 combines with J gene TRBJ1-2; D is perhaps TRBD1 (6 bases). The CDR3 is made up of 15 amino acids. V lost 3 bases and J 4 bases, leaving 18 bases between the germline ends. CDR1 DFQATT and CDR2 SNEGSKA come from the germline V gene (reference sequence). CDR3 in amino acids: CSASFPSPGVYGYTF. For the CDR3, the DNA is TGCAGTGCTAGTTTTCCCAGTCCAGGGGTCTATGGCTACACCTTC.

The rearrangement links TRBV7-2 to TRBJ2-7, with D unclear. The V gene lost 3 bases and the J gene lost 2 bases, with 11 bases spanning the gap. The CDR3 length is 14 residues. Per germline, CDR1 SGHTA and CDR2 FQGNSA. CDR3 sequence (DNA): TGTGCCAGCAGCTTTCTCTCAGAAGCCTACGAGCAGTACTTC. Protein sequence: CASSFLSEAYEQYF.

This clonotype has at least ten counts. The V gene is TRBV2, the J gene TRBJ1-5, with D maybe TRBD1 (6 bases). The CDR3 spans 15 residues. Germline CDR1 is SNHLY and CDR2 is FYNNEI. Trimming cost V 1 base and J 5 bases, with 12 bases left between them. The CDR3 loop is CASSEVMGGYQPQHF. CDR3 in DNA: TGTGCCAGCAGTGAAGTGATGGGGGGCTATCAGCCCCAGCATTTT.

This clonotype was detected ten times or more. The chain links TRBV12-3 or TRBV12-4 to TRBJ1-1; no clear D. CDR3 length: 12 residues. The ends were cut back, 4 bases at V and 7 bases at J, with 10 bases in the middle. CDR3 bases: TGTGCCAGCAGTTCTGGACGAGTTGAAGCTTTCTTT. It yields the protein CASSSGRVEAFF.

The gene calls are TRBV7-9 and TRBJ2-7; weak D call: TRBD2 (6 bases). The V end lost 3 bases, the J end lost 3 bases, and 18 bases lay between the germline ends. The CDR3 spans 16 residues. CDR1 SEHNR and CDR2 FQNEAQ come from the germline V gene (reference sequence). In DNA, the CDR3 is TGTGCCAGCAGCTTCAGCCGGGACTCAGCCTACTACGAGCAGTACTTC. Translated: CASSFSRDSAYYEQYF.

V is TRBV7-2 and J is TRBJ1-4; 7 nucleotides align to TRBD1. This CDR3 spans 13 amino acids. The germline V gene encodes CDR1 SGHTA and CDR2 FQGNSA. V was clipped by 2 bases and J by 10 bases; unmatched bases: 4. The chain's CDR3 is CASSLSQGLKLFF. DNA for the CDR3: TGTGCCAGCAGCTTATCACAGGGGCTAAAACTGTTTTTT.

At least ten counts were recorded for this clonotype. The rearrangement links TRBV2 to TRBJ2-3; D could derive from TRBD1 or TRBD2 (5 bases each). Germline loops: CDR1 SNHLY, CDR2 FYNNEI. V lost 4 bases to trimming and J lost 2 bases, with 22 bases between them. This CDR3 has 18 residues. CDR3 protein: CASSGDGDTSSITDTQYF. The CDR3 DNA reads as TGTGCCAGCAGTGGGGACGGCGACACCAGTTCCATCACAGATACGCAGTATTTT.

The chain combines TRBV7-3 with TRBJ2-3, with 9 bases lining up with TRBD2. V lost 3 bases to trimming and J lost 5 bases; unmatched junction nucleotides: 6. CDR1 SGHTA and CDR2 FQGTGA come from the germline V gene. This CDR3 has 15 amino acids. The CDR3 reads CASSFMAGGEDTQYF. DNA for the CDR3: TGTGCCAGCAGCTTCATGGCGGGAGGGGAAGATACGCAGTATTTT.

The chain joins TRBV13 to TRBJ2-2; 7 bases are a match to TRBD1. The J segment lost 6 bases and the V segment lost 5 bases, leaving 3 bases of the junction unmatched. The germline V gene has CDR1 PRHDT and CDR2 FYEKMQ (reference sequence). The CDR3 loop spans 13 amino acids. The CDR3 coding sequence is TGTGCCAGCAGCAAAGGGGGCGCCGGGGAGCTGTTTTTT. Protein: CASSKGGAGELFF.

This clonotype showed up just once. The chain combines TRBV12-3 or TRBV12-4 with TRBJ2-5, with unresolved D. The CDR3 is made up of 16 amino acids. V lost 4 bases to trimming and J lost 9 bases, with 24 bases between them. CDR3 in amino acids: CASSYKLPDGNQPQYF. For the CDR3, the DNA is TGTGCCAGCAGTTACAAGCTACCAGACGGCAATCAGCCCCAGTACTTC.

There are many counts of this clonotype. The chain employs TRBV9 and TRBJ1-2; the D gene is possibly TRBD1 (5 bases). Germline-derived CDR1 and CDR2 are SGDLS and YYNGEE. Trimming took 2 bases from V and 3 from J, leaving 8 bases between them. This CDR3 spans 13 amino acids. CDR3 sequence reads: CASSVKGYYGYTF. In nucleotides, the CDR3 is TGTGCCAGCAGCGTGAAGGGGTACTATGGCTACACCTTC.

This clonotype was detected many times. CDR3 sequence (DNA): TGTGCCACCAGTGATTTGCAAGGGGGAGAGACCCAGTACTTC. Amino acid sequence: CATSDLQGGETQYF. The chain links TRBV24-1 to TRBJ2-5; D may be TRBD1 (6 bases). Germline-derived CDR1 and CDR2 are KGHDR and SFDVKD. The CDR3 extends over 14 amino acids. The V and J ends lost 0 bases and 4 bases respectively, with 8 bases between them.

There are a few counts of this clonotype. In DNA, the CDR3 is TGTGCCAGCAGCTTCGGGGCCCTAGCGGGAGGTGTCTACGAGCAGTACTTC. Translating gives CASSFGALAGGVYEQYF. V gene TRBV7-9 combines with J gene TRBJ2-7; 11 bases map to TRBD2. Unmatched junction bases numbered 10, after V lost 3 bases and J lost 3 bases. CDR1 is SEHNR and CDR2 is FQNEAQ in the germline V gene (reference sequence). The CDR3 spans 17 residues.

This clonotype has at least ten counts. V usage is TRBV18 and J usage is TRBJ2-5, with 9 positions matching TRBD1. Germline CDR1 reads KGHSH; CDR2 reads LQKENI. V lost 3 bases and J lost 6; bases outside the gene matches: 2. The CDR3 sequence is 13 residues long. The CDR3 sequence is CASSPGQGKTQYF. CDR3 coding DNA: TGTGCCAGCTCACCGGGACAGGGAAAGACCCAGTACTTC. The full variable domain, in which reference TRBV18 and TRBJ2-5 provide the parts outside the CDR3, is NAGVMQNPRHLVRRRGQEARLRCSPMKGHSHVYWYRQLPEEGLKFMVYLQKENIIDESGMPKERFSAEFPKEGPSILRIQQVVRGDSAAYFCASSPGQGKTQYFGPGTRLLVL.

This chain joins TRBV12-3 or TRBV12-4 and TRBJ2-5; possibly TRBD1 for D (5 bases). This CDR3 spans 13 amino acids. V was trimmed by 8 bases and J by 4 bases, leaving 14 bases between them. CDR3 protein: CASGEGVRETQYF. As DNA, the CDR3 is TGTGCCAGCGGGGAAGGGGTACGAGAGACCCAGTACTTC.